This entry lists 23 T cell receptor beta chains sequenced from one sample in a study of blood T cell repertoires in COVID-19. Clones were sequenced by immunoSEQ multiplex PCR, and TCRdb holds only the in-frame ones, with some missing. Found here are some 300,000 clones, nearly 90% of them singletons; the top ten hold approximately 2.9%. What was sequenced was PBMCs or T cells enriched from blood (not recorded which). Receptors were obtained from a woman in her forties or fifties who had been exposed to COVID-19.

This chain joins TRBV27 and TRBJ1-1; TRBD1 is a possible D gene (5 bases). The CDR3 spans 13 residues. Germline CDR1 MNHEY, CDR2 SMNVEV (reference sequence). Trimming left V 9 bases short and J 1 base short, with 12 bases between. The DNA for the CDR3 is TGTGCCAGTAAGTGGGGGGGGAACACTGAAGCTTTCTTT. Its translation is CASKWGGNTEAFF.

This chain joins TRBV5-4 and TRBJ1-6, with 7 bases that match TRBD1. This CDR3 spans 14 amino acids. Germline V gene sequence: CDR1 SGHNT, CDR2 YYREEE (reference sequence). V lost 3 bases to trimming and J lost 13 bases; unmatched junction nucleotides: 10. In nucleotides, the CDR3 is TGTGCCAGCAGCTCGGACAGGTTTCTTCCGCCCCTCCACTTT. Its translation: CASSSDRFLPPLHF.

Concerning this clone itself: One end of the junction is discordant with germline, which a read error may explain. This rearrangement joins TRBV19 to TRBJ2-2, with 11 bases aligning to TRBD1. The germline V gene has CDR1 LNHDA and CDR2 SQIVND (reference sequence). CDR3 length equals 13 residues. CDR3 region: CGTGQGATGELFF. The CDR3 DNA reads as TGCGGCACAGGACAGGGGGCGACCGGGGAGCTGTTTTTT.

In DNA, the CDR3 is TGCAGTGCTAGTGTGGCAGGGGGTATCTACGAGCAGTACTTC. Translated: CSASVAGGIYEQYF. The gene calls are TRBV20-1 and TRBJ2-7; 7 nucleotides align to TRBD1. CDR1 and CDR2 from the germline V gene are DFQATT and SNEGSKA (reference sequence). J gave up 3 bases and V 3 bases, and 8 bases lay outside the gene matches. The CDR3 totals 14 residues.

The chain combines TRBV11-3 with TRBJ2-3; 8 nucleotides agree with TRBD2. Looked up from germline, CDR1 is SGHNT and CDR2 is YENEEA. This CDR3 has 15 residues. The V segment lost 3 bases and the J segment 2 bases; nucleotides outside the gene matches: 4. CDR3 in amino acids: CASSLASGLTDTQYF. The CDR3 DNA reads TGTGCCAGCAGCTTGGCTAGCGGGCTCACAGATACGCAGTATTTT.

About this clone itself: Different DNA sequences within this sample yield the same CDR3. V is TRBV4-1 and J is TRBJ1-5; the D is unclear. CDR3 length: 14 residues. V was clipped by 3 bases and J by 7 bases, with 13 bases between them. Per germline, CDR1 MGHRA and CDR2 YSYEKL. CDR3 residues: CASSQLGGRQPQHF. CDR3 sequence (DNA): TGCGCCAGCAGCCAGCTGGGTGGGAGGCAGCCCCAGCATTTT.

DNA for the CDR3: TGTGCCAGCAGCTTATATGAGGTCCGGGTCCTATCCTACGAGCAGTACTTC. Protein: CASSLYEVRVLSYEQYF. The rearrangement links TRBV11-2 to TRBJ2-7, with D unclear. The length of the CDR3 is 17 residues. Per the germline V gene, CDR1 is SGHAT and CDR2 is FQNNGV. Trimming took off 2 bases at V and 1 base at J, with 18 bases between the two ends.

The gene calls are TRBV4-1 and TRBJ1-1, with D unclear. The V gene's germline CDR1 is MGHRA and CDR2 YSYEKL. V lost 0 bases and J lost 7, with 9 bases in between. The CDR3 has 13 amino acids. In DNA form, the CDR3 reads TGCGCCAGCAGCCAAGATCAAGAGAGTGAAGCTTTCTTT. As protein: CASSQDQESEAFF.

J is TRBJ2-3 and V is TRBV4-1; D unresolved. Trimming cost V 4 bases and J 4 bases, with 9 bases left between them. Per the germline V gene, CDR1 is MGHRA and CDR2 is YSYEKL. This CDR3 contains 13 residues. CDR3 region: CASSPPISDTQYF. CDR3 in DNA: TGCGCCAGCAGCCCACCTATATCAGATACGCAGTATTTT.

The gene calls are TRBV27 and TRBJ2-7; 8 nucleotides agree with TRBD1. The CDR3 contains 16 residues. CDR1 MNHEY and CDR2 SMNVEV come from the germline V gene (reference sequence). The ends lost 5 bases at V and 4 bases at J; junction bases unmatched: 13. CDR3 sequence (DNA): TGTGCCAGCAGTCCTGAGGACAGGGCCCTCCTTTACGAGCAGTACTTC. Translated: CASSPEDRALLYEQYF.

The chain combines TRBV27 with TRBJ2-7, with D possibly being TRBD1 (6 bases). V dropped 5 bases and J dropped 3 bases, with 17 bases sitting between them. Germline V lookup: CDR1 MNHEY, CDR2 SMNVEV (reference sequence). The CDR3 is 15 amino acids. The CDR3 DNA is TGTGCCAGCAGTCCAAATGACAGGACGAGCTACGAGCAGTACTTC. Its translation: CASSPNDRTSYEQYF.

Only a few counts were recorded for this clone. J is TRBJ1-5 and V is TRBV6-2 or TRBV6-3; D is possibly TRBD1 (6 bases). The CDR3 has 15 residues. Germline CDR1 and CDR2: MNHEY and SVGEGT. Trimming shortened V by 5 bases and J by 1 base, and 12 bases separated the two germline ends. CDR3 region: CASSRTAPSNQPQHF. The DNA for the CDR3 is TGTGCCAGCAGTCGGACAGCACCGAGCAATCAGCCCCAGCATTTT.

The gene calls are TRBV2 and TRBJ1-6; 7 bases are a match to TRBD1. The trim removed 5 bases at V and 10 bases at J, leaving 14 bases unmatched. CDR3 length equals 16 residues. Germline lookup yields CDR1 SNHLY and CDR2 FYNNEI. The CDR3 spells CASSYTGELGVSPLHF. The CDR3 DNA is TGTGCCAGCAGTTATACAGGGGAATTAGGGGTCTCACCCCTCCACTTT.

This CDR3 is CASSPGTAQPQHF. The CDR3 nucleotides read TGTGCCAGCAGCCCGGGGACAGCCCAGCCCCAGCATTTT. J is TRBJ1-5 and V is TRBV12-3 or TRBV12-4, with 7 bases that match TRBD1. Losses at the gene ends were 6 bases for V and 7 bases for J; bases not matched to a gene: 6. CDR3 size: 13 residues.

The chain couples TRBV5-4 to TRBJ1-2; no reliable D call. This CDR3 spans 15 amino acids. Germline CDR1 and CDR2: SGHNT and YYREEE (reference sequence). V was cut by 0 bases and J by 4 bases, with 13 bases left in between. The CDR3 coding sequence is TGTGCCAGCAGCTTGGCGGCGGGAACCCTCTATGGCTACACCTTC. Translation: CASSLAAGTLYGYTF.

Here the CDR3 reads CASSVPGTNTGELFF. CDR3 sequence (DNA): TGTGCCAGCAGTGTTCCAGGGACGAACACCGGGGAGCTGTTTTTT. J is TRBJ2-2 and V is TRBV28; D is possibly TRBD1 (5 bases). Per the germline V gene, CDR1 is MDHEN and CDR2 is SYDVKM. CDR3 size: 15 residues. The V gene lost 5 bases and the J gene lost 0 bases, with 10 bases spanning the gap.

V gene TRBV19 combines with J gene TRBJ2-1, with unresolved D. Between the trimmed V and J ends, which lost 3 bases and 2 bases, there was a span of 11 bases. From germline, CDR1 is LNHDA and CDR2 SQIVND (reference sequence). There are 15 residues in the CDR3. CDR3 bases: TGTGCCAGTAGTATTTACCCGGGTGCCTACAATGAGCAGTTCTTC. It encodes CASSIYPGAYNEQFF.

CDR3 sequence: CASSATQESSYNEQFF. CDR3 in DNA: TGTGCCAGCAGTGCGACACAGGAGAGCTCCTACAATGAGCAGTTCTTC. The gene calls are TRBV6-1 and TRBJ2-1, with D perhaps TRBD1 (5 bases). The CDR3 contains 16 residues. Trimming left V 4 bases short and J 0 bases short, with 13 bases between. Germline V gene data show CDR1 as MNHNS and CDR2 as SASEGT.

The chain couples TRBV7-6 to TRBJ2-5; 7 bases map to TRBD1. This CDR3 has 15 residues. Germline V gene sequence: CDR1 SGHVS, CDR2 FNYEAQ. V trimming: 1 base; J trimming: 4 bases; junction bases outside the gene matches: 6. As DNA, the CDR3 is TGTGCCAGCAGCTTAGGGATACAGGGGCGAGAGACCCAGTACTTC. Its translation: CASSLGIQGRETQYF.

The chain carries TRBV5-1 and TRBJ2-5; 10 bases line up with TRBD1. V dropped 3 bases and J dropped 5; count of bases not matched to a gene: 7. Germline V gene lookup returns CDR1 SGHRS and CDR2 YFSETQ. The CDR3 totals 15 residues. DNA of the CDR3: TGCGCCAGCAGCTGGACGACAGGGGGCGAGGAGACCCAGTACTTC. Protein product: CASSWTTGGEETQYF. The full variable domain, completed using reference TRBV5-1 and TRBJ2-5, is KAGVTQTPRYLIKTRGQQVTLSCSPISGHRSVSWYQQTPGQGLQFLFEYFSETQRNKGNFPGRFSGRQFSNSRSEMNVSTLELGDSALYLCASSWTTGGEETQYFGPGTRLLVL.

The genes are TRBV2 and TRBJ1-5; a weak D match, TRBD1 (6 bases). From germline, CDR1 is SNHLY and CDR2 FYNNEI. With 6 bases removed from V and 0 bases from J, the gap between germline ends came to 12 bases. The CDR3 runs to 15 residues. Written as DNA, the CDR3 is TGTGCCAGCAGCGTACAGGGTGTTAGCAATCAGCCCCAGCATTTT. Residues: CASSVQGVSNQPQHF.

The chain joins TRBV19 to TRBJ2-3; D may be TRBD2 (6 bases). V was trimmed by 7 bases and J by 5 bases, leaving 22 bases between them. The CDR3 covers 16 residues. Germline CDR1 and CDR2: LNHDA and SQIVND (reference sequence). In nucleotides, the CDR3 is TGTGCCAGTACACCCGTCGGGGGATTTCGGGGAGATACGCAGTATTTT. Amino acid sequence: CASTPVGGFRGDTQYF. Filled out from reference TRBV19 and TRBJ2-3, the complete variable domain reads DGGITQSPKYLFRKEGQNVTLSCEQNLNHDAMYWYRQDPGQGLRLIYYSQIVNDFQKGDIAEGYSVSREKKESFPLTVTSAQKNPTAFYLCASTPVGGFRGDTQYFGPGTRLTVL.

The chain carries TRBV4-2 and TRBJ2-1, with 8 bases matching TRBD1. J lost 5 bases, V lost 1 base, and 19 bases had no gene match. Per germline, CDR1 LGHNA and CDR2 YNFKEQ. CDR3 size: 20 residues. The CDR3 DNA is TGTGCCAGCAGCCAAGGCTTAACCGGACAGGGCGTTATGTCTAACAATGAGCAGTTCTTC. As protein: CASSQGLTGQGVMSNNEQFF.